This T cell receptor (beta chain) is drawn from a study of T cells generated in artificial thymic organoids. Semi-nested PCR with reverse primers in the TRAC or TRBC constant regions amplified each chain separately. RNA input for cDNA ranged from roughly 3.5 to 500 ng. In TCRdb, the 5' RACE reads were re-called with MiXCR into one record per CDR3 protein. Here the sample spans thousands of distinct CDR3 sequences, approximately 34% being singletons. A note on this clonotype: At one boundary the junction diverges from the germline segment, which might be a read error.

This CDR3 region has 15 residues. Germline CDR1 and CDR2: LNHDA and SQIVND (reference sequence). The V gene is TRBV19, the J gene TRBJ2-5; tentative D call: TRBD2 (7 bases). The clonotype was recovered from a human donor who gave cord blood stem cells for thymic organoid culture, a cardiac surgery patient who gave postnatal thymus, or a blood donor (not recorded which). The sequencing input was naive CD8+ T cells from blood. Noted subset: CD3+TCRalphabeta+CD8SP T cells; for blood, CD45RO-CCR7+ naive CD8+ T cells. CDR3 amino acids: CASSGGRGPQVTQYF. The CDR3 bases are TGTGCCAGTAGTGGGGGGCGGGGGCCTCAAGTGACCCAGTACTTC.